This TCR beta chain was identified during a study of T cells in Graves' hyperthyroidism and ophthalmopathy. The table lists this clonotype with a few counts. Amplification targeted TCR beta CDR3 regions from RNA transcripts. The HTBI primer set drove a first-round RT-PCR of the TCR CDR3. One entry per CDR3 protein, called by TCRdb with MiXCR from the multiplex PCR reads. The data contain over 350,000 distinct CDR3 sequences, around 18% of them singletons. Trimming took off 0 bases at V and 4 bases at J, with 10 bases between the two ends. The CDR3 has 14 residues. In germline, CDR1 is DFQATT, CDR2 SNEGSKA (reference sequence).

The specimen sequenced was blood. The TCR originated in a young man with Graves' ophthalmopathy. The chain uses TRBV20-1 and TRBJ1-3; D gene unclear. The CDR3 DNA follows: TGCAGTGCTAGAGAGAAGGGTACAGGAAACACCATATATTTT. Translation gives CSAREKGTGNTIYF.